The sequence of this TCR beta chain was determined in a study of T cell responses to AZD1222 COVID-19 vaccine. Study observations and caveats: Only 5 or 6 people who got AZD1222 tested seropositive at baseline. Across spike, vaccine-associated CD4 TCRs were found, dominant at 160-218 and 743-854. After the peak T cell response, and only then, were repertoires sampled.

Comment on this clone: Antigen: not known.

Per the germline V gene, CDR1 is LNHDA and CDR2 is SQIVND (reference sequence). The CDR3 consists of 15 residues. J lost 3 bases, V lost 7 bases, and 11 bases had no gene match. TCRdb keeps only in-frame clones here, not all; method: immunoSEQ multiplex PCR. The profile shows roughly 150,000 clones, 80% to 95% of them singletons. The chain is built from TRBV19 and TRBJ2-7; TRBD1 agrees at 8 bases. The clonotype was recovered from an adult who received the AZD1222 COVID-19 vaccine. The material was peripheral blood, obtained 28 days after the second AZD1222 dose. CDR3 nucleotides: TGTGCCAGTACCTTCTCGAAACAGGGGGGCTACGAGCAGTACTTC. Its protein product is CASTFSKQGGYEQYF.